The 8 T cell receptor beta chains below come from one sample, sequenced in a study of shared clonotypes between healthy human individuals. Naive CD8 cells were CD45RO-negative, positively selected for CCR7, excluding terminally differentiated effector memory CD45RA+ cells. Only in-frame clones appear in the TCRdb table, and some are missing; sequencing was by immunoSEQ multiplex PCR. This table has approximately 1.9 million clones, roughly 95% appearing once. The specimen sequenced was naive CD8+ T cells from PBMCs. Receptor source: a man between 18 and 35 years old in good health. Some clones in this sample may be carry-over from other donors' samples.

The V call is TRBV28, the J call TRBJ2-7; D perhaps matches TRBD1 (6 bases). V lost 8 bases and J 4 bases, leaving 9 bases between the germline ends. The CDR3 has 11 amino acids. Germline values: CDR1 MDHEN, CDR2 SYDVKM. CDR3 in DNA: TGTGCCAGCCTCCAGGGGTACGAGCAGTACTTC. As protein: CASLQGYEQYF.

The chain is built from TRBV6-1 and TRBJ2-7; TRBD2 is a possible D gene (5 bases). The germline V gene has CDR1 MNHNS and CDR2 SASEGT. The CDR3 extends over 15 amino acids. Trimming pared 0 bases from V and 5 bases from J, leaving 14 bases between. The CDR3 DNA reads TGTGCCAGCAGTGAAGCGGGAGATCCTGGGGACGAGCAGTACTTC. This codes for CASSEAGDPGDEQYF.

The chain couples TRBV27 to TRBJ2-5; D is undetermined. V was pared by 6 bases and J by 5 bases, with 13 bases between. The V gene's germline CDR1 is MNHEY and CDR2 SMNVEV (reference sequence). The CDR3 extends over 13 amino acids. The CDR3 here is CASSPRVWETQYF. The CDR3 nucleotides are TGTGCCAGCAGCCCACGGGTTTGGGAGACCCAGTACTTC.

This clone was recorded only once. This CDR3 reads CASSLASEGTSSYEQYF. In nucleotides, the CDR3 is TGTGCCAGCAGTTTAGCTTCTGAGGGGACTTCTTCCTACGAGCAGTACTTC. V and J are TRBV28 and TRBJ2-7; tentatively, D is TRBD2 (6 bases). The germline V gene encodes CDR1 MDHEN and CDR2 SYDVKM. V gave up 2 bases and J gave up 1 base, with 18 bases separating them. The length of the CDR3 is 17 residues.

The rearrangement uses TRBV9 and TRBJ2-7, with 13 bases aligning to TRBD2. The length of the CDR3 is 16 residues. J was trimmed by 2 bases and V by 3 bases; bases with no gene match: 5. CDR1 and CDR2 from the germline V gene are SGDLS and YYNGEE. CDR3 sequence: CASSEGTSGRAYEQYF. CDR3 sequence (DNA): TGTGCCAGCAGCGAGGGTACTAGCGGGAGGGCCTACGAGCAGTACTTC.

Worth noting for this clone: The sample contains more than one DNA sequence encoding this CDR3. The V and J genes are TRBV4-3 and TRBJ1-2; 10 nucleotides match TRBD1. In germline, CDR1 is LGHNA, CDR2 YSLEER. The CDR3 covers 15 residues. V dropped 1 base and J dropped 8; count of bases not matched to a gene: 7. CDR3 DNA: TGCGCCAGCAGCCAAGGGACAGGGGGTCTGGGGGGCTACACCTTC. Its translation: CASSQGTGGLGGYTF.

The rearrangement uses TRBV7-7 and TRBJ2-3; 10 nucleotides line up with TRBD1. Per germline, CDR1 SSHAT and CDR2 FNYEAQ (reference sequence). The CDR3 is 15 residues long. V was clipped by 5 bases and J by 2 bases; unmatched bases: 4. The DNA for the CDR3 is TGTGCCAGCAGCAGGGACAGGGGAGACACAGATACGCAGTATTTT. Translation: CASSRDRGDTDTQYF.

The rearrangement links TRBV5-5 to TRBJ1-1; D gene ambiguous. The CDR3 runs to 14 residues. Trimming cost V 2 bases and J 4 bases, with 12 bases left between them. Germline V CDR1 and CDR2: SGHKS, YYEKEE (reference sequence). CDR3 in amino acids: CASSLIIAGTEAFF. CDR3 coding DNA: TGTGCCAGCAGCTTAATAATCGCGGGCACTGAAGCTTTCTTT.